This T cell receptor beta chain came from a study of blood T cell repertoires in COVID-19. Repertoires were generated with immunoSEQ multiplex PCR, while TCRdb's copy carries only in-frame clones and drops some. Of 65,000 to 80,000 clones detected, about four fifths appear once; the ten largest clones hold roughly 10%. The V gene lost 6 bases and the J gene lost 6 bases, with 12 bases spanning the gap. This CDR3 has 13 amino acids. Input material: peripheral blood. The chain uses TRBV12-3 or TRBV12-4 and TRBJ1-5; TRBD1 is a possible D gene (6 bases). The receptor was derived from a man aged 45 to 65 with acute or convalescent COVID-19. CDR3 amino acids: CASSDRPRQPQHF. The CDR3, as DNA: TGTGCCAGCAGCGACAGGCCGCGTCAGCCCCAGCATTTT.